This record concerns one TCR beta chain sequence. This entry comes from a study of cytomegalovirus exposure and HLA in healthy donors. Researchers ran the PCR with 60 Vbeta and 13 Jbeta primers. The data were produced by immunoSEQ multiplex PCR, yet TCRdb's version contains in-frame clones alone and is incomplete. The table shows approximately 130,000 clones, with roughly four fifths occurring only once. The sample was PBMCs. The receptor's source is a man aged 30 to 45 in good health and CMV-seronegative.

The CDR3 loop is CASSVGGSTDTQYF. CDR3 DNA sequence: TGTGCCAGCAGTGTCGGCGGGAGCACAGATACGCAGTATTTT. J is TRBJ2-3 and V is TRBV6-4, with D possibly matching TRBD2 (5 bases). The germline gives CDR1 MRHNA, CDR2 SNTAGT. V dropped 4 bases and J dropped 0 bases, with 8 bases sitting between them. This CDR3 is 14 amino acids long.